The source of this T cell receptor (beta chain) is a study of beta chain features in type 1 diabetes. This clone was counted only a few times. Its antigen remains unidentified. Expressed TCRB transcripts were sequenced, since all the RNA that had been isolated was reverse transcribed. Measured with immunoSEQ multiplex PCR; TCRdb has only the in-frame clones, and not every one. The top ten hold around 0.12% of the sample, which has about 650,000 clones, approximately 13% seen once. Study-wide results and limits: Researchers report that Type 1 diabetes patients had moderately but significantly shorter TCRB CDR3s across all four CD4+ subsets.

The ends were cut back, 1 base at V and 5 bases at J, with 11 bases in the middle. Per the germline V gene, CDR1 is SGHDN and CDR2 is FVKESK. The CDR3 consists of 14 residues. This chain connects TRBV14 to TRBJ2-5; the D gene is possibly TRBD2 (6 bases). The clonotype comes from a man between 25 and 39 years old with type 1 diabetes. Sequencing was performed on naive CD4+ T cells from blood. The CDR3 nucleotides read TGTGCCAGCAGCCAAGGTCGGGGGTCCGAGACCCAGTACTTC. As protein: CASSQGRGSETQYF.